What follows is one T cell receptor (beta chain) and its context. In the original analysis: Amplification from reference gene primers served as the basis for estimated nucleated cell counts. Assay: immunoSEQ multiplex PCR; the TCRdb copy retains only in-frame clones and omits some. V, J and clone size are taken as reported in that table, and D and trimming were inferred from the DNA itself. The sample comprises 230,000 or so clones, roughly nine tenths of which are singletons, and roughly 5% rests with the top ten. This sample is part of a study of blood T cell repertoires in COVID-19. Looking at the study overall: Acute-phase and convalescent COVID-19 samples originated in the United States, Italy and Spain. Sample material is recorded as cDNA or gDNA derived from T cells, B-cell-depleted T cells, or PBMCs.

V was trimmed by 2 bases and J by 2 bases, leaving 14 bases between them. The germline V gene encodes CDR1 SGHNT and CDR2 YENEEA. The CDR3 is made up of 16 amino acids. This receptor was identified in a woman aged 40-49 years who had recovered from COVID-19. The V gene is TRBV11-3, the J gene TRBJ2-3; D gene uncertain. Sequencing input: peripheral blood. The CDR3 DNA reads as TGTGCCAGCAGCTTAAGACGACACACTCTCACAGATACGCAGTATTTT. This gives the protein CASSLRRHTLTDTQYF.